This section outlines one T cell receptor (beta chain) sequence together with its context. Antigen specificity is unknown. The V end lost 8 bases, the J end lost 1 base, and 21 bases lay between the germline ends. Germline CDR1 reads MNHNS; CDR2 reads SASEGT. The CDR3 consists of 17 residues. With template switching, a universal primer site was added, and the cDNA carried unique molecular identifiers. One entry per CDR3 protein results from TCRdb running MiXCR on the 5' RACE reads. Counted here are approximately 670,000 distinct CDR3 sequences, less than 7% occurring once; the ten biggest clones make up approximately 1.6%. Every sampled donor was Caucasian and healthy. These data originate in a study of identical twins. Whole-study findings and limits: Twin pairs' shared out-of-frame alpha sequences were enriched in low generation probability.

Material for sequencing was naive T cells sorted from blood. This receptor was identified in a man between 18 and 35 years old in good health. The chain is built from TRBV6-1 and TRBJ1-5, with D maybe TRBD1 (6 bases). CDR3 in amino acids: CASEEQGGFGSNQPQHF. The CDR3 DNA reads as TGTGCCAGCGAGGAACAGGGAGGCTTCGGGAGCAATCAGCCCCAGCATTTT.